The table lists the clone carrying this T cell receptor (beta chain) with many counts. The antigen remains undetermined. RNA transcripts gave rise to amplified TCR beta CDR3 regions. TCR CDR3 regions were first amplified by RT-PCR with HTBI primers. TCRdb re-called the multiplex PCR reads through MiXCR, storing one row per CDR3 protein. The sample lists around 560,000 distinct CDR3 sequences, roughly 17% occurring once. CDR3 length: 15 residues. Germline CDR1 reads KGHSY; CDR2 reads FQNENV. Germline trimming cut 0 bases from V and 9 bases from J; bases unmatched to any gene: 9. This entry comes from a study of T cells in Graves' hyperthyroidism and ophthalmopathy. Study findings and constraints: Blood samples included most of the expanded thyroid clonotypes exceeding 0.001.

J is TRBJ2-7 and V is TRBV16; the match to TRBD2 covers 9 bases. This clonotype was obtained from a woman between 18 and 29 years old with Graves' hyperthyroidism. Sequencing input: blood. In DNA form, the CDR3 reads TGTGCCAGCAGCCAATCGGGCGGGGGGGCCGAACGGCAGTACTTC. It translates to CASSQSGGGAERQYF.